The rows below give T cell receptor beta chains drawn from one sample of a study of T cell responses to AZD1222 COVID-19 vaccine. Profiling relied on immunoSEQ multiplex PCR, and the TCRdb table lists in-frame clones only, not all of them. Of about 150,000 clones listed, roughly nine tenths are singletons. The input for sequencing was peripheral blood, taken on day 0 of MenACWY control vaccination. The receptors shown here come from an adult in good health. Both conserved end residues are part of each CDR3. Fields, in order: D gene, J gene, V gene, CDR3 protein. The D gene is left open where the match is weak.

D: TRBD2; J: TRBJ2-1; V: TRBV9; CDR3: CASSVAIGTSYEQFF
D: TRBD1; J: TRBJ1-2; V: TRBV10-3; CDR3: CAIRSSGGDGYTF
D: -; J: TRBJ1-4; V: TRBV10-1; CDR3: CASSEQGGEKLFF
D: TRBD2; J: TRBJ2-1; V: TRBV13; CDR3: CASSLSGSRDEQFF
D: -; J: TRBJ1-2; V: TRBV29-1; CDR3: CSSDSVGYTF
D: TRBD1; J: TRBJ1-3; V: TRBV15; CDR3: CATSRGTDSGNTIYF
D: -; J: TRBJ2-2; V: TRBV12-3/TRBV12-4; CDR3: CASSLVSGGELFF
D: TRBD1; J: TRBJ1-4; V: TRBV7-2; CDR3: CASSFYGTGDEKLFF
D: -; J: TRBJ2-7; V: TRBV5-6; CDR3: CASRGGPYEQYF
D: -; J: TRBJ2-2; V: TRBV1; CDR3: CTSSHGTSGGWDGELFF
D: TRBD2; J: TRBJ2-1; V: TRBV27; CDR3: CASRRPGGYASHNEQFF